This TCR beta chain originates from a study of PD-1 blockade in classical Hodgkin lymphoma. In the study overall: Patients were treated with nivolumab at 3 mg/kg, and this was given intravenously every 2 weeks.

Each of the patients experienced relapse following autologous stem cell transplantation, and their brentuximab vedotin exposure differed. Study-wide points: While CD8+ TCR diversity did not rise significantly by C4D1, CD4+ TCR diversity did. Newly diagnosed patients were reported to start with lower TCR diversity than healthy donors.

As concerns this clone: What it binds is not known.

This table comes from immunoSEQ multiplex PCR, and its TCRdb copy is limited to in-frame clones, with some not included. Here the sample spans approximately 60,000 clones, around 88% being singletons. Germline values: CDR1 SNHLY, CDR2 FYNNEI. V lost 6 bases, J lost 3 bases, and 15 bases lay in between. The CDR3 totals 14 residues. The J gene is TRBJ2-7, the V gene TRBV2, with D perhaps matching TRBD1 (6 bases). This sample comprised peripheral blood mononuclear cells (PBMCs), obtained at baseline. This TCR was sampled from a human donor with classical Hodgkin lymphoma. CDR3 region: CASRTDSNNYEQYF. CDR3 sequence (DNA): TGTGCCAGCAGAACGGACAGTAACAACTACGAGCAGTACTTC.